A few counts support the clone carrying this TCR beta chain. Measured with immunoSEQ multiplex PCR; TCRdb has only the in-frame clones, and not every one. The table lists more than 70,000 clones, roughly 91% of them singletons. The trim removed 6 bases at V and 5 bases at J, leaving 6 bases unmatched. CDR1 and CDR2 from the germline V gene are MDHEN and SYDVKM. The length of the CDR3 is 13 residues. This specimen belongs to a study of T cell changes during pregnancy in multiple sclerosis. The chain combines TRBV28 with TRBJ1-1, with TRBD1 identical over 7 bases. The starting material was peripheral blood, obtained after pregnancy. The receptor was derived from a female donor in good health, enrolled as a control in a pregnancy study. This CDR3 reads CASRPQGVTEAFF. The CDR3 nucleotides are TGTGCCAGCAGACCTCAGGGGGTGACTGAAGCTTTCTTT.